Included here is one T cell receptor (beta chain) sequence, with context. This CDR3 is built from 14 residues. Germline lookup yields CDR1 MDHEN and CDR2 SYDVKM. The V end lost 4 bases, the J end lost 3 bases, and 13 bases lay between the germline ends. This sample is part of a study of T-cell reconstitution after alpha-beta-depleted transplantation in children. Construction of the TCRbeta library involved unique molecular identifiers. TCRdb reprocessed the PCR reads via MiXCR and lists one record per CDR3 protein. Among over 400,000 distinct CDR3 sequences listed, around 12% were seen once. Sequenced here: PBMCs from the stem cell graft donor, sampled from the stem cell graft. This chain uses TRBV28 with TRBJ2-7; no firm D call. This clonotype originated in a human donor who donated a stem cell graft to a child with combined immunodeficiency. This chain's CDR3 is CASSSRSPSYEQYF. The CDR3 coding sequence is TGTGCCAGCAGTTCTAGGAGCCCGAGCTACGAGCAGTACTTC.